Presented here are 20 T cell receptor beta chains from one specimen sequenced in a study of CD8 T cells in ankylosing spondylitis. No antigen is known for these receptors. TCRdb re-called the 5' RACE reads through MiXCR, storing one row per CDR3 protein. The top ten hold 15% to 20% of the sample, which has over 600,000 distinct CDR3 sequences, roughly 19% seen once. Study results and caveats: Roughly eight highly homologous variants made up a TCR beta motif that seemed to typify ankylosing spondylitis blood.

What was sequenced was blood, either unsorted or a sorted T cell fraction (not recorded which). The receptors stem from a male donor with ankylosing spondylitis.

This clonotype has a handful of counts. This chain links TRBV28 with TRBJ1-1; possibly TRBD1 for D (5 bases). V was pared by 3 bases and J by 0 bases, with 20 bases between. Per germline, CDR1 MDHEN and CDR2 SYDVKM. CDR3 length equals 18 residues. DNA of the CDR3: TGTGCCAGCAGTTTCACGATAGGTGGAGGGGTTCTGAACACTGAAGCTTTCTTT. Translated, it gives CASSFTIGGGVLNTEAFF.

This clonotype was counted a few times. The V gene is TRBV4-1, the J gene TRBJ1-5; no clear D gene. V was clipped by 1 base and J by 6 bases, with 13 bases between them. Germline CDR1 and CDR2: MGHRA and YSYEKL. This CDR3 has 15 residues. CDR3: CASSQVGMGSQPQHF. CDR3 bases: TGCGCCAGCAGCCAAGTAGGGATGGGTAGTCAGCCCCAGCATTTT.

The genes are TRBV2 and TRBJ2-1, with D possibly matching TRBD2 (7 bases). Deletions cut 6 bases from V and 8 bases from J, with 17 bases between. The CDR3 sequence is 14 residues long. CDR1 is SNHLY, CDR2 FYNNEI, per germline. CDR3 coding DNA: TGTGCCAGCAGGGACGGGGGGCCCTGGGATGAGCAGTTCTTC. This codes for CASRDGGPWDEQFF.

The rearrangement joins TRBV20-1 to TRBJ2-7; a possible D gene is TRBD1 (6 bases). Germline CDR1 and CDR2: DFQATT and SNEGSKA (reference sequence). The CDR3 consists of 11 residues. V dropped 6 bases and J dropped 3 bases, with 9 bases sitting between them. The CDR3 spells CSARDIYEQYF. The CDR3 bases are TGCAGTGCACGGGACATCTACGAGCAGTACTTC.

This chain's CDR3 is CASSLTGGSTNEKLFF. In DNA, the CDR3 is TGCGCCAGCAGCCTGACAGGGGGCTCGACTAATGAAAAACTGTTTTTT. This rearrangement joins TRBV5-1 to TRBJ1-4, with 10 bases aligning to TRBD1. The V gene end was trimmed by 4 bases and the J gene end by 2 bases; junction bases not matched to a gene: 5. The germline V gene has CDR1 SGHRS and CDR2 YFSETQ. The CDR3 is made up of 16 amino acids. The full variable domain, rest sourced from reference TRBV5-1 and TRBJ1-4, is KAGVTQTPRYLIKTRGQQVTLSCSPISGHRSVSWYQQTPGQGLQFLFEYFSETQRNKGNFPGRFSGRQFSNSRSEMNVSTLELGDSALYLCASSLTGGSTNEKLFFGSGTQLSVL.

The gene calls are TRBV20-1 and TRBJ1-3; tentative D call: TRBD1 (6 bases). The CDR3 runs 18 residues. From germline, CDR1 is DFQATT and CDR2 SNEGSKA (reference sequence). V shed 0 bases and J shed 0 bases, with 18 bases lying between them. CDR3 bases: TGCAGTGCTAGAGATCTAAGGGGGGGCAGAAACTCTGGAAACACCATATATTTT. Translation: CSARDLRGGRNSGNTIYF.

This clonotype was picked up many times. V and J are TRBV4-2 and TRBJ1-4; D is ambiguous. Per the germline V gene, CDR1 is LGHNA and CDR2 is YNFKEQ. The CDR3 has 15 amino acids. Trimming took 0 bases from V and 5 from J, leaving 10 bases between them. CDR3 sequence: CASSQDLANNEKLFF. The CDR3 DNA follows: TGTGCCAGCAGCCAAGATCTGGCCAACAATGAAAAACTGTTTTTT.

This clonotype was counted only a few times. V usage is TRBV5-1 and J usage is TRBJ2-7; perhaps TRBD2 as D (5 bases). Between the trimmed V and J ends, which lost 0 bases and 0 bases, there was a span of 10 bases. The CDR3 is 15 amino acids. Germline V CDR1 and CDR2: SGHRS, YFSETQ. CDR3 bases: TGCGCCAGCAGCTTGGAAGGAGGCCACTCCTACGAGCAGTACTTC. This sequence encodes CASSLEGGHSYEQYF.

The gene calls are TRBV7-9 and TRBJ1-2; TRBD1 might be the D (5 bases). The germline V gene has CDR1 SEHNR and CDR2 FQNEAQ (reference sequence). Trimming shortened V by 5 bases and J by 3 bases, and 13 bases separated the two germline ends. The CDR3 consists of 14 residues. The CDR3 loop reads CASSPREGYYGYTF. In DNA form, the CDR3 reads TGTGCCAGCAGCCCTCGGGAGGGGTACTATGGCTACACCTTC. Combining the CDR3 with reference TRBV7-9 and TRBJ1-2 gives the whole variable domain DTGVSQNPRHKITKRGQNVTFRCDPISEHNRLYWYRQTLGQGPEFLTYFQNEAQLEKSRLLSDRFSAERPKGSFSTLEIQRTEQGDSAMYLCASSPREGYYGYTFGSGTRLTVV.

The CDR3 protein is CSCGQGDGANVLTF. As DNA, the CDR3 is TGCAGCTGTGGACAGGGCGATGGGGCCAACGTCCTGACTTTC. The chain is built from TRBV29-1 and TRBJ2-6; TRBD1 matches at 8 bases. Per the germline V gene, CDR1 is SQVTM and CDR2 is ANQGSEA. The junction had 6 bases not matched to a gene; V was cut back by 8 bases and J by 3 bases. The CDR3 runs 14 residues.

The V and J genes are TRBV3-1 and TRBJ2-3; D might be TRBD2 (6 bases). Looked up from germline, CDR1 is LGHDT and CDR2 is YNNKEL (reference sequence). Trimming left V 3 bases short and J 0 bases short, with 13 bases between. CDR3 size: 16 residues. This chain's CDR3 is CASSHETSSSTDTQYF. The DNA of the CDR3 is TGTGCCAGCAGCCATGAGACTAGTTCTAGCACAGATACGCAGTATTTT.

The chain links TRBV12-3 or TRBV12-4 to TRBJ2-1; 8 bases fit TRBD2. The CDR3 has 15 residues. J lost 7 bases, V lost 10 bases, and 15 bases had no gene match. As DNA, the CDR3 is TGTGCCAACCCCCCCGGGGGGGAAGGCGTAAATGAGCAGTTCTTC. This encodes CANPPGGEGVNEQFF.

This clonotype turned up a few times. V usage is TRBV20-1 and J usage is TRBJ2-1; 12 bases match TRBD1. Germline loops: CDR1 DFQATT, CDR2 SNEGSKA (reference sequence). V trimming: 0 bases; J trimming: 8 bases; junction bases outside the gene matches: 8. The CDR3 runs 16 residues. The DNA for the CDR3 is TGCAGTGCTAGAGATGTGGGGACAGGGGGCTGGGATGAGCAGTTCTTC. Translation gives CSARDVGTGGWDEQFF.

This clonotype was seen only a few times. The chain has TRBV21-1 and TRBJ2-1; the DNA was not used to check the table's D call, TRBD2. TRBV21-1 is flagged as a pseudogene. The CDR3 totals 18 residues. In DNA form, the CDR3 reads TGTGCCAGCAGCAAAGTGGCTAGCGGAGACAGCTCCTACAATGAGCAGTTCTTC. Protein: CASSKVASGDSSYNEQFF.

In its sample, this clonotype was seen a few times. The chain employs TRBV2 and TRBJ1-5; TRBD1 aligns across 12 bases. Germline CDR1 is SNHLY and CDR2 is FYNNEI. V was pared by 7 bases and J by 7 bases, with 5 bases of the junction left unmatched. The CDR3 runs to 14 residues. This CDR3 reads CASMGTGGRQPQHF. CDR3 bases: TGTGCCAGCATGGGGACAGGGGGCCGACAGCCCCAGCATTTT.

This chain links TRBV10-3 with TRBJ2-5; D is tentatively TRBD1 or TRBD2 (5 bases each). The CDR3 has 15 amino acids. The germline V and J ends were trimmed by 3 bases and 4 bases, with 15 bases remaining between them. Germline V gene sequence: CDR1 ENHRY, CDR2 SYGVKD. CDR3 region: CAISDGTLGRETQYF. The CDR3, as DNA: TGTGCCATCAGTGATGGGACCCTAGGGCGAGAGACCCAGTACTTC.

In this sample, this clonotype turned up many times. The rearrangement uses TRBV12-3 or TRBV12-4 and TRBJ2-2, with D unresolved. Between the trimmed V and J ends, which lost 8 bases and 1 base, there was a span of 8 bases. The CDR3 has 13 amino acids. Here the CDR3 reads CASQYQNTGELFF. The CDR3 coding sequence is TGTGCCAGCCAATACCAGAACACCGGGGAGCTGTTTTTT.

This chain joins TRBV5-1 and TRBJ2-3; D may correspond to TRBD1 or TRBD2 (5 bases each). The CDR3 contains 14 residues. Germline loops: CDR1 SGHRS, CDR2 YFSETQ. V was trimmed by 4 bases and J by 7 bases, leaving 16 bases between them. The CDR3 protein is CASSVTGTSNTQYF. DNA of the CDR3: TGCGCCAGCAGCGTGACCGGGACCTCAAATACGCAGTATTTT.

The chain joins TRBV9 to TRBJ1-2; a weak D match, TRBD1 (5 bases). The V end was cut by 0 bases, the J end by 4 bases, with 13 bases between. This CDR3 region has 15 residues. Germline-derived CDR1 and CDR2 are SGDLS and YYNGEE. CDR3 bases: TGTGCCAGCAGCGTAGGCCGTGGGGCTACCTATGGCTACACCTTC. It codes for CASSVGRGATYGYTF.

The chain joins TRBV5-1 to TRBJ1-4; D not resolved. The V end lost 1 base, the J end lost 7 bases, and 8 bases lay between the germline ends. Germline V lookup: CDR1 SGHRS, CDR2 YFSETQ. The CDR3 loop spans 13 amino acids. This CDR3 is CASSLFWGEKLFF. CDR3 nucleotide sequence: TGCGCCAGCAGCTTGTTCTGGGGTGAAAAACTGTTTTTT.